What follows describes a single T cell receptor beta chain. This specimen comes from a study of blood T cell repertoires in COVID-19. Turning to the study itself: The United States, Italy and Spain supplied acute and convalescent COVID-19 samples. PBMCs, B-cell-depleted T cells, or T cells provided the cDNA or gDNA that made up the material.

This CDR3 comprises 15 residues. Germline V gene lookup returns CDR1 SGHDT and CDR2 YYEEEE. V dropped 0 bases and J dropped 5; count of bases not matched to a gene: 7. Per the authors' pipeline: How many nucleated cells were present was estimated from reference gene primer amplification. Some clones are missing from TCRdb's copy, which holds only in-frame ones; the method was immunoSEQ multiplex PCR. V, J and clone size are those of that table, while D and trimming were read from the DNA. The sample comprises 350,000 or so clones, about 89% of which are singletons, and under 11% rests with the top ten.

Sequenced material: peripheral blood. V and J are TRBV5-6 and TRBJ2-7, with 8 positions matching TRBD2. The receptor's source is a woman younger than 45 with COVID-19, enrolled during active disease. In DNA, the CDR3 is TGTGCCAGCAGCTTGGTATCTAGCGGGTTCGACGAGCAGTACTTC. Residues: CASSLVSSGFDEQYF.